The rows below give T cell receptor beta chains drawn from one sample of a study of blood T cell repertoires in COVID-19. This table comes from immunoSEQ multiplex PCR, and its TCRdb copy is limited to in-frame clones, with some not included. The sample has about 360,000 clones, roughly four fifths seen once; the top ten hold about 1%. The sequenced sample was peripheral blood. These receptors all come from a human donor with acute or convalescent COVID-19. The donor label of this sample is uncertain. Both conserved end residues are part of each CDR3. Fields, in order: J gene, clone size, V gene, D gene, CDR3 protein, CDR3 DNA. A D gene is named only where the DNA matches it firmly. Clone size is stated in some rows and not others, as once, few, many or a class when expanded.

j_gene: TRBJ2-1; abundance: .; v_gene: TRBV28; d_gene: .; CDR3aa: CAVSGWTYNEQFF; CDR3nt: TGTGCCGTTTCAGGGTGGACCTACAATGAGCAGTTCTTC
j_gene: TRBJ2-7; abundance: once; v_gene: TRBV5-1; d_gene: .; CDR3aa: CASSWETTGPAYEQYF; CDR3nt: TGCGCCAGCAGCTGGGAAACGACAGGACCCGCCTACGAGCAGTACTTC
j_gene: TRBJ2-1; abundance: .; v_gene: TRBV6-5; d_gene: TRBD1; CDR3aa: CASRGQGAFEQFF; CDR3nt: TGTGCCAGCCGAGGACAGGGGGCATTTGAGCAGTTCTTC
j_gene: TRBJ1-1; abundance: .; v_gene: TRBV6-5; d_gene: .; CDR3aa: CASSYSRLDNTEAFF; CDR3nt: TGTGCCAGCAGTTACTCGAGGTTGGATAACACTGAAGCTTTCTTT
j_gene: TRBJ1-1; abundance: .; v_gene: TRBV18; d_gene: .; CDR3aa: CASSQSETEAFF; CDR3nt: TGTGCCAGCTCACAGTCGGAGACTGAAGCTTTCTTT
j_gene: TRBJ2-5; abundance: .; v_gene: TRBV5-6; d_gene: TRBD2; CDR3aa: CASSQTGGLDAETQYF; CDR3nt: TGTGCCAGCAGCCAAACGGGGGGACTAGATGCAGAGACCCAGTACTTC
j_gene: TRBJ2-7; abundance: .; v_gene: TRBV7-8; d_gene: TRBD1; CDR3aa: CASSLGGQGVEQYF; CDR3nt: TGTGCCAGCAGCTTAGGAGGACAGGGAGTTGAGCAGTACTTC
j_gene: TRBJ2-7; abundance: .; v_gene: TRBV12-3/TRBV12-4; d_gene: TRBD1; CDR3aa: CASRGQGNYEQYF; CDR3nt: TGTGCCAGCAGGGGACAGGGAAACTACGAGCAGTACTTC
j_gene: TRBJ2-1; abundance: few; v_gene: TRBV7-6; d_gene: .; CDR3aa: CASSPYSGAYNEQFF; CDR3nt: TGTGCCAGCAGCCCCTACTCGGGAGCCTACAATGAGCAGTTCTTC
j_gene: TRBJ2-7; abundance: .; v_gene: TRBV29-1; d_gene: TRBD1; CDR3aa: CSVGGTGGNEQYF; CDR3nt: TGCAGCGTTGGAGGGACAGGGGGCAACGAGCAGTACTTC
j_gene: TRBJ1-4; abundance: .; v_gene: TRBV5-1; d_gene: TRBD1; CDR3aa: CASSLGWTGGEKLFF; CDR3nt: TGCGCCAGCAGCTTGGGGTGGACAGGGGGTGAAAAACTGTTTTTT
j_gene: TRBJ2-5; abundance: .; v_gene: TRBV20-1; d_gene: .; CDR3aa: CSAGAVETQYF; CDR3nt: TGCAGTGCGGGCGCCGTAGAGACCCAGTACTTC
j_gene: TRBJ1-2; abundance: .; v_gene: TRBV2; d_gene: .; CDR3aa: CASKALQGRYGYTF; CDR3nt: TGTGCCAGCAAGGCGTTACAGGGCCGCTATGGCTACACCTTC
j_gene: TRBJ1-1; abundance: .; v_gene: TRBV2; d_gene: TRBD1; CDR3aa: CASSEEQGITEAFF; CDR3nt: TGTGCCAGCAGTGAGGAACAGGGGATCACTGAAGCTTTCTTT